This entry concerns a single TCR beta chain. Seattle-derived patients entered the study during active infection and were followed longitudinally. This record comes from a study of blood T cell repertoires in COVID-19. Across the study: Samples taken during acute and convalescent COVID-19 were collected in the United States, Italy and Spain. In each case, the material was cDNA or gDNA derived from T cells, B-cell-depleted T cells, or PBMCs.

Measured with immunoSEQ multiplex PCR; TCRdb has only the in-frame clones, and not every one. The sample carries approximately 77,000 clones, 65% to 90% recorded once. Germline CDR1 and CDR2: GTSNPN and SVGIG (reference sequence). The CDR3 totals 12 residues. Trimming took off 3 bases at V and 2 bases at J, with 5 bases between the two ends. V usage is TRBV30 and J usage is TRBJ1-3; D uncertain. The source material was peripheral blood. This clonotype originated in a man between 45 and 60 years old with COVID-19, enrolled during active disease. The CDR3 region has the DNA TGTGCCTGGAGCGACACTGGAAACACCATATATTTT. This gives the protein CAWSDTGNTIYF.